The clone carrying this T cell receptor (beta chain) was observed a handful of times. Its antigen is unidentified. The data are from a study of neurological immune-mediated disorders. Libraries from sorted cells used 1 million T cells (CD4+ or CD8+). Study conclusions and caveats: Multiple sclerosis, the disease with the least TCR clonal expansion, fell below healthy controls, whereas HTLV-1-associated myelopathy showed the most.

The making of cDNA relied on 5'RACE with 10-nucleotide random UMIs. In each sequencing run, over 160 million TCR-beta sequences were generated from 15-18 subjects. TCRdb itself ran the 5' RACE reads through MiXCR, one entry per CDR3 protein. There are 20,000 to 25,000 distinct CDR3 sequences in the sample; approximately 6.6% occur only once, and 40% to 45% lies in the top ten. CDR1 and CDR2 from the germline V gene are DFQATT and SNEGSKA (reference sequence). V shed 6 bases and J 1 base; nucleotides not matched to a gene: 7. This CDR3 comprises 14 residues. Sample: CD8+ T cells from blood. This sequence joins TRBV20-1 and TRBJ2-5; TRBD1 matches at 8 bases. The clonotype was recovered from a man between 18 and 29 years old in good health. The CDR3 DNA is TGCAGTGCCCCCGACGACAGGGGCCAAGAGACCCAGTACTTC. The encoded protein is CSAPDDRGQETQYF.